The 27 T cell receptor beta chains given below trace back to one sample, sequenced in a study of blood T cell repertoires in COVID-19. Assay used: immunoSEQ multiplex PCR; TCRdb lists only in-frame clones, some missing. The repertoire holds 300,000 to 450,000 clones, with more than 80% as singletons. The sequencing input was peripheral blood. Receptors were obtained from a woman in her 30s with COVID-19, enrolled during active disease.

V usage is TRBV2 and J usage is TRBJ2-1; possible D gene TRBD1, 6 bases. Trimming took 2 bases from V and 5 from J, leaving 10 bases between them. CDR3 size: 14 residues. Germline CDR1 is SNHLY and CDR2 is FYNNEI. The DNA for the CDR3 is TGTGCCAGCAGTGAACAGGGGCCAGACAATGAGCAGTTCTTC. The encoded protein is CASSEQGPDNEQFF.

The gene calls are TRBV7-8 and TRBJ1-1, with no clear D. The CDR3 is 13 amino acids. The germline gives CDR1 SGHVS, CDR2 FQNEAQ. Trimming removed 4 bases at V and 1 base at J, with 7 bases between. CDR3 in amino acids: CASSSMRNTEAFF. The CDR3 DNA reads TGTGCCAGCAGCTCCATGAGGAACACTGAAGCTTTCTTT.

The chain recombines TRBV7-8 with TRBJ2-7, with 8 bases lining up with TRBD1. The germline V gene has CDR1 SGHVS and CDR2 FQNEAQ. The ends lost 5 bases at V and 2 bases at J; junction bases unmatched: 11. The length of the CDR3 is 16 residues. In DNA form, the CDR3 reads TGTGCCAGCAGCCCTAGTGCCCCGGGACAGGCCTACGAGCAGTACTTC. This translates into CASSPSAPGQAYEQYF.

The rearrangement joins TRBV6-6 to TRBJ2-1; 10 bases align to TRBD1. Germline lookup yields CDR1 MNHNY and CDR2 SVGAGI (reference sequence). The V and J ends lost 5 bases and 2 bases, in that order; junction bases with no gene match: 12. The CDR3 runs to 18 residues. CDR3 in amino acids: CASSPGTGVPTAYNEQFF. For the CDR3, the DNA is TGTGCCAGCAGTCCCGGGACAGGGGTTCCCACTGCCTACAATGAGCAGTTCTTC.

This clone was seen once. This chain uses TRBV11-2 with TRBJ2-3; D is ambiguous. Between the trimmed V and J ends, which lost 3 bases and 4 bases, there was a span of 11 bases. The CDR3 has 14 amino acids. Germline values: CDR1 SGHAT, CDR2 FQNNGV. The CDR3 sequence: CASSLQVGADTQYF. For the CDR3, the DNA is TGTGCCAGCAGCTTGCAGGTTGGCGCAGATACGCAGTATTTT.

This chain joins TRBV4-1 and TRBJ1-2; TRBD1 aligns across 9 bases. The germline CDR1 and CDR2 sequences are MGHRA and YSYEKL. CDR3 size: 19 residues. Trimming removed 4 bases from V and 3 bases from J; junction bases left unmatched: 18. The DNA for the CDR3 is TGCGCCAGCAGCCCGTATCCGGGACAGGGAATCCCTACGGACTATGGCTACACCTTC. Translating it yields CASSPYPGQGIPTDYGYTF.

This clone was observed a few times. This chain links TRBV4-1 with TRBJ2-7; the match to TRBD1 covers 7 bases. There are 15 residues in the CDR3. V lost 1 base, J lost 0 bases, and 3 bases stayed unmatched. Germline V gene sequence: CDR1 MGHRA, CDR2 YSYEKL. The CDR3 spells CASSQGTGPSYEQYF. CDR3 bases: TGCGCCAGCAGCCAAGGGACAGGACCCTCCTACGAGCAGTACTTC.

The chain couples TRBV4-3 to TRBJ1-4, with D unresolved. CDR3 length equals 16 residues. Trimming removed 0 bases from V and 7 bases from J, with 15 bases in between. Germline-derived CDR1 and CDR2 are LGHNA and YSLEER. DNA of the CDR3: TGCGCCAGCAGCCAAGATTCGAGAGGGATTGGTGAAAAACTGTTTTTT. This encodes CASSQDSRGIGEKLFF.

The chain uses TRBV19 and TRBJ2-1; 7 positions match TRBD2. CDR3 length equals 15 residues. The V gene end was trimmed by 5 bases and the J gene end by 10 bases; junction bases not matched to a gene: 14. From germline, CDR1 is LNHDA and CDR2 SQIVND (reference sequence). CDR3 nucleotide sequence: TGTGCCAGTAGTGTCCTAGCGGACGCAATGAACGAGCAGTTCTTC. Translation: CASSVLADAMNEQFF.

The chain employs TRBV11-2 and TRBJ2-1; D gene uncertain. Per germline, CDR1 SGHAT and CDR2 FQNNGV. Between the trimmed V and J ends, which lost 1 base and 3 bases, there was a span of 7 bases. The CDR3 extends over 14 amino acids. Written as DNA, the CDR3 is TGTGCCAGCAGCTTAGGGCGGTACTACAATGAGCAGTTCTTC. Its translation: CASSLGRYYNEQFF.

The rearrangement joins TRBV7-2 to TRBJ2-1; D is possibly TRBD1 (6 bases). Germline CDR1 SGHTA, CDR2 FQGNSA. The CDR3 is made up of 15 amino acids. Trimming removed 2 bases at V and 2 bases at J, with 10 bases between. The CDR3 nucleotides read TGTGCCAGCAGCTTATGGCAGGGGCCCTACAATGAGCAGTTCTTC. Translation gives CASSLWQGPYNEQFF.

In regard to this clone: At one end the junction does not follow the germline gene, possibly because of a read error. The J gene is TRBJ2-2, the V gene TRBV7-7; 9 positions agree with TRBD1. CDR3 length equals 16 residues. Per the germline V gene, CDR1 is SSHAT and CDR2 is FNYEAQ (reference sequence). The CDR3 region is CASSGGQGPFSGELFF. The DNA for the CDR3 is TGTGCTAGCAGCGGTGGACAGGGGCCCTTCTCCGGGGAGCTGTTTTTT.

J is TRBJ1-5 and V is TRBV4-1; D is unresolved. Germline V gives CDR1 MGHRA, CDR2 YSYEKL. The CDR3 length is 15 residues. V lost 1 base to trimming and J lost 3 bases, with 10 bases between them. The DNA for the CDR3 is TGCGCCAGCAGCCAAGCCTGGCCCCTCAATCAGCCCCAGCATTTT. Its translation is CASSQAWPLNQPQHF.

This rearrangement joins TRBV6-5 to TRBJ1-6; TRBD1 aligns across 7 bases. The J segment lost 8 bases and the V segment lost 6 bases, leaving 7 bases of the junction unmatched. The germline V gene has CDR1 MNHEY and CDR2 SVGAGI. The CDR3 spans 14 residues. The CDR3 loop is CASRTGTDYSPLHF. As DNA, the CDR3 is TGTGCCAGCAGGACCGGGACAGATTATTCACCCCTCCACTTT.

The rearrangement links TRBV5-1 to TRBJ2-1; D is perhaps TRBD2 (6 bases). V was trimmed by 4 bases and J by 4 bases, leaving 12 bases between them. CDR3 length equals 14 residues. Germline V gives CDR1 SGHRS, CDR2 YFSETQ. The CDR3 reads CASSHGTLYNEQFF. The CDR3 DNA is TGCGCCAGCAGCCACGGGACTCTTTACAATGAGCAGTTCTTC.

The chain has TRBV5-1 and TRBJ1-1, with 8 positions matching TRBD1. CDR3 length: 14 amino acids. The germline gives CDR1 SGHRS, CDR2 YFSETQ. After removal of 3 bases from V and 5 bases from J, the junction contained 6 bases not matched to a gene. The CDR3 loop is CASSSDRAQTEAFF. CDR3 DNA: TGCGCCAGCAGCTCGGACAGGGCCCAAACTGAAGCTTTCTTT.

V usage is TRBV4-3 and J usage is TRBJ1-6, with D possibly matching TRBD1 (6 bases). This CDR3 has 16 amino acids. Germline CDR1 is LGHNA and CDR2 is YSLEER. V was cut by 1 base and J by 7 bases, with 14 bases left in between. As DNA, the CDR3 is TGCGCCAGCAGCCAAGGGTACTACAGGGAGAATTCACCCCTCCACTTT. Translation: CASSQGYYRENSPLHF.

The CDR3 region is CASSFGWRGAGEQFF. Written as DNA, the CDR3 is TGTGCCAGCAGTTTCGGATGGCGGGGGGCCGGTGAGCAGTTCTTC. The gene calls are TRBV28 and TRBJ2-1, with 8 positions matching TRBD2. J lost 9 bases, V lost 3 bases, and 10 bases had no gene match. Germline values: CDR1 MDHEN, CDR2 SYDVKM. The CDR3 has 15 residues.

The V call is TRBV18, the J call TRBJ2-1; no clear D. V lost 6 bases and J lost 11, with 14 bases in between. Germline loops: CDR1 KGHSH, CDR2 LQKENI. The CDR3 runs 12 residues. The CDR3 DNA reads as TGTGCCAGCTCCCTGCAGGAAGGAAAGCAGTTCTTC. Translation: CASSLQEGKQFF.

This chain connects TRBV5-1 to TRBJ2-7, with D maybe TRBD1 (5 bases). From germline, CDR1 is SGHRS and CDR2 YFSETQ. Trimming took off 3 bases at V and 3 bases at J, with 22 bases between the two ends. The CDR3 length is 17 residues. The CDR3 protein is CASSSSWMAGIRYEQYF. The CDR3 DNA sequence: TGCGCCAGCAGCTCGAGTTGGATGGCAGGGATCCGCTACGAGCAGTACTTC.

The CDR3: CASSQSAGGHGYTF. The CDR3 DNA reads as TGTGCCAGCAGCCAATCGGCCGGCGGGCATGGCTACACCTTC. The rearrangement uses TRBV3-1 (or the pseudogene TRBV3-2) and TRBJ1-2; no clear D. From germline, CDR1 is LGHDT and CDR2 YNNKEL (reference sequence). Trimming pared 2 bases from V and 6 bases from J, leaving 13 bases between. The CDR3 totals 14 residues.

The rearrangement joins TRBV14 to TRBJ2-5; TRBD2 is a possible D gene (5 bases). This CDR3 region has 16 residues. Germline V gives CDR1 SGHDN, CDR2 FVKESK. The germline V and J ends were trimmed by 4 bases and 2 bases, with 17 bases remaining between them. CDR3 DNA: TGTGCCAGCAGCCCGCCGGGGAGTGGGTCGCAAGAGACCCAGTACTTC. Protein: CASSPPGSGSQETQYF.

The CDR3 region is CASSEYRNTEAFF. CDR3 coding DNA: TGTGCCAGCAGTGAATACAGGAACACTGAAGCTTTCTTT. The rearrangement links TRBV6-1 to TRBJ1-1; D call uncertain. CDR1 and CDR2 (germline): MNHNS, SASEGT. Trimming cost V 2 bases and J 1 base, with 5 bases left between them. This CDR3 comprises 13 residues.

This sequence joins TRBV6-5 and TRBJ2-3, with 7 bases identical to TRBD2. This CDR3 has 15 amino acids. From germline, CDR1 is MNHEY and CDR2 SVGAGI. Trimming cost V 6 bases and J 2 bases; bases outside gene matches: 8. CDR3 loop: CASRQRGGDTDTQYF. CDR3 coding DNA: TGTGCCAGCAGGCAGCGGGGCGGAGACACAGATACGCAGTATTTT.

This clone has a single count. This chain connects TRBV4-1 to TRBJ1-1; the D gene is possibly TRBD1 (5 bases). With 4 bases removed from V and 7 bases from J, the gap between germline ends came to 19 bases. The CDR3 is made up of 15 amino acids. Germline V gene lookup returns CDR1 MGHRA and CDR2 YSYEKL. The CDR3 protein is CASSLVPGGGDEAFF. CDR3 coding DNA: TGCGCCAGCAGCCTGGTCCCGGGTGGGGGGGATGAAGCTTTCTTT.

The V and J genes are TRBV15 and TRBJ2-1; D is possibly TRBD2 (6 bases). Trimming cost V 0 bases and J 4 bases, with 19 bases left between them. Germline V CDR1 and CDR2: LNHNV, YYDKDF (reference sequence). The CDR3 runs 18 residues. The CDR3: CATSRDRIGREEYNEQFF. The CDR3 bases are TGTGCCACCAGCAGAGATCGGATCGGCAGGGAGGAATACAATGAGCAGTTCTTC. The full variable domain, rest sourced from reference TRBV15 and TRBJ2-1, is DAMVIQNPRYQVTQFGKPVTLSCSQTLNHNVMYWYQQKSSQAPKLLFHYYDKDFNNEADTPDNFQSRRPNTSFCFLDIRSPGLGDTAMYLCATSRDRIGREEYNEQFFGPGTRLTVL.

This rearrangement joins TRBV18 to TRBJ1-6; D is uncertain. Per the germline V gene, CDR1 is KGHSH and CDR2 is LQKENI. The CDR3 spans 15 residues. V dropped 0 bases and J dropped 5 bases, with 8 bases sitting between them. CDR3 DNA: TGTGCCAGCTCACCACCGGCGGGCAATAATTCACCCCTCCACTTT. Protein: CASSPPAGNNSPLHF. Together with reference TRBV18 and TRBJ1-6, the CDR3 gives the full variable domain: NAGVMQNPRHLVRRRGQEARLRCSPMKGHSHVYWYRQLPEEGLKFMVYLQKENIIDESGMPKERFSAEFPKEGPSILRIQQVVRGDSAAYFCASSPPAGNNSPLHFGNGTRLTVT.